These T cell receptor beta chains were read from a single sample in a study of blood T cell repertoires in COVID-19. This table comes from immunoSEQ multiplex PCR, and its TCRdb copy is limited to in-frame clones, with some not included. The data contain about 140,000 clones, roughly three quarters of them singletons. Sequenced: peripheral blood. The receptors here all came from a man between 60 and 70 years old with acute or convalescent COVID-19. The CDR3 runs from the conserved cysteine through the conserved F or W.

j_gene	v_gene	CDR3aa
TRBJ2-2	TRBV2	CASSAGGTSTGELFF
TRBJ2-7	TRBV10-3	CAITTGTSAGYEQYF
TRBJ2-7	TRBV27	CASSLGATSGSSRYEQYF
TRBJ1-5	TRBV27	CASSSTTGALRQPQHF
TRBJ1-2	TRBV7-9	CASSLLGGRGLNYGYTF
TRBJ2-3	TRBV14	CASSQVGLAGMTDTQYF
TRBJ2-7	TRBV11-2	CASRGAGEQYF
TRBJ2-1	TRBV18	CASSPGLTEQFF
TRBJ1-2	TRBV13	CASSLTGDYGYTF
TRBJ1-6	TRBV5-1	CASSSDWDSPLHF
TRBJ2-7	TRBV4-1	CASSQVGLQGAGEYEQYF
TRBJ2-3	TRBV10-3	CAISESQWSSGSITDTQYF
TRBJ1-3	TRBV3-1/TRBV3-2	CASSPSSGNTIYF
TRBJ1-6	TRBV19	CASSKGQGSSTNSPLHF
TRBJ2-7	TRBV2	CASSEAFEQYF
TRBJ2-5	TRBV5-6	CASTKVASQETQYF
TRBJ1-1	TRBV7-9	CASSWTGITEAFF
TRBJ2-7	TRBV7-8	CASSSRTGSYEQYF
TRBJ2-6	TRBV5-5	CASSLDFRGRDGANVLTF
TRBJ1-2	TRBV18	CASSHSGGRGGSNYGYTF
TRBJ1-4	TRBV9	CASSITGGLNEKLFF
TRBJ1-1	TRBV6-5	CASGGGYSRSTEAFF
TRBJ2-1	TRBV19	CASGQGTSGNEQFF
TRBJ2-5	TRBV6-6	CASSDPGQGETQYF
TRBJ2-1	TRBV6-5	CASSYQQANYNEQFF
TRBJ2-7	TRBV7-6	CASSLVSSGRNEQYF
TRBJ2-7	TRBV19	CASTGGQGPPEQYF
TRBJ2-1	TRBV7-8	CASSLGGTSVYEQFF
TRBJ2-7	TRBV10-3	CAISESGTSGRQGEQYF
TRBJ1-5	TRBV23-1	CASSQQGHSNQPQHF
TRBJ1-4	TRBV4-1	CASSQGTVTGNEKLFF
TRBJ1-1	TRBV5-6	CASSPSDFSEAFF